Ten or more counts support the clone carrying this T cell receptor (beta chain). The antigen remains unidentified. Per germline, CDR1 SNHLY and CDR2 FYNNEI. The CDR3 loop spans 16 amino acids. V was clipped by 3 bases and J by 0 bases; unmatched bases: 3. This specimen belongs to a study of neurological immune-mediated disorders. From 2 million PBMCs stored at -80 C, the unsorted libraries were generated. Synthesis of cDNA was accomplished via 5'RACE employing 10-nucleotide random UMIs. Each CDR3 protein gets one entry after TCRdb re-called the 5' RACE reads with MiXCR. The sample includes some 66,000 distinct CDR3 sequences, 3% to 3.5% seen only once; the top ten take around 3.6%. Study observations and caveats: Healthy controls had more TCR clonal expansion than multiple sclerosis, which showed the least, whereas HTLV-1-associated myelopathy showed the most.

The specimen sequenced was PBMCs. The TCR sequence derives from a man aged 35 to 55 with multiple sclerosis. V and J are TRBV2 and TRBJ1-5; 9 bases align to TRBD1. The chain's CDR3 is CASSDDRGYSNQPQHF. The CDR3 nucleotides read TGTGCCAGCAGTGATGACAGGGGGTATAGCAATCAGCCCCAGCATTTT.